These T cell receptor beta chains were read from a single sample in a study of T cells in Graves' hyperthyroidism and ophthalmopathy. TCRdb itself ran the multiplex PCR reads through MiXCR, one entry per CDR3 protein. Found here are about 130,000 distinct CDR3 sequences, roughly 23% of them singletons; the top ten hold 65% to 80%. Input material: blood. The receptors shown here come from a woman between 50 and 59 years old with Graves' hyperthyroidism that later progressed to Graves' ophthalmopathy. CDR3s include the opening cysteine and the closing phenylalanine or tryptophan. D genes are given only for firm matches. Size is omitted from some rows. Given values are once, few, many or a class for expanded clones.

TGCGCCAGCAGCCAAGATACGGTTGCTGGGGCCAACGTCCTGACTTTC	CASSQDTVAGANVLTF	16	TRBJ2-6	.	.	TRBV28
TGTGCCAGCAGTTATCCTAACAGGCTACTAGCCAAAAACATTCAGTACTTC	CASSYPNRLLAKNIQYF	17	TRBJ2-4	.	.	TRBV6-1
TGTGCCAGCAGTTTTTTAGCGGGGGGACAAGAGACCCAGTACTTC	CASSFLAGGQETQYF	15	TRBJ2-5	many	TRBD2	TRBV27
TGTGCCAGCAGCCGGCAGCTAGCGAGCACAGATACGCAGTATTTT	CASSRQLASTDTQYF	15	TRBJ2-3	.	.	TRBV14
TGTGCCAGCAGCCGGCGGAGCAGGGGGCCGCAAAATGAAAAACTGTTTTTT	CASSRRSRGPQNEKLFF	17	TRBJ1-4	.	TRBD1	TRBV3-1
TGTGCCTGGAGTGTACGACGACTGTTGATCAATGAGCAGTTCTTC	CAWSVRRLLINEQFF	15	TRBJ2-1	.	.	TRBV30
TGTGCCAGCAGTCTAGACGCGGGCCCTAGCACAGATACGCAGTATTTT	CASSLDAGPSTDTQYF	16	TRBJ2-3	many	.	TRBV7-9
TGTGCCAGCAGCCCTGACAGGGGGTGGAACTATGGCTACACCTTC	CASSPDRGWNYGYTF	15	TRBJ1-2	few	TRBD1	TRBV6-1
TGTGCCAGCAGCTCGACAAGCACCTACAATGAGCAGTTCTTC	CASSSTSTYNEQFF	14	TRBJ2-1	.	.	TRBV11-2
TGTGCCAGCAGCTTGGGGGGACATAACACCGGGGAGCTGTTTTTT	CASSLGGHNTGELFF	15	TRBJ2-2	many	.	TRBV7-9
TGTGCCAGCAGCGCGGGACAGGGTTCACGGGGAGAGCAGTACTTC	CASSAGQGSRGEQYF	15	TRBJ2-7	.	TRBD1	TRBV5-4
TGTGCCAGCAGACAGGGCAGTGGAGCTTTCTTT	CASRQGSGAFF	11	TRBJ1-1	.	.	TRBV28
TGTGCCAGCAGTTCCCGCTTGGGCCCCGGACGGCAAAATGAAAAACTGTTTTTT	CASSSRLGPGRQNEKLFF	18	TRBJ1-4	many	.	TRBV27
TGTGCCAGCTCACCAACACAGAACACTGAAGCTTTCTTT	CASSPTQNTEAFF	13	TRBJ1-1	many	.	TRBV18
TGTGCCAGCAGCTCAACGGACAGGGCGAACACTGAAGCTTTCTTT	CASSSTDRANTEAFF	15	TRBJ1-1	many	TRBD1	TRBV7-9
TGTGCCAGCAGTTGGAGGGGAGGGCCGCGAGAGACCCAGTACTTC	CASSWRGGPRETQYF	15	TRBJ2-5	.	TRBD2	TRBV28
TGTGCCAGCAGTGACAGGGGGCGGAGCACTGAAGCTTTCTTT	CASSDRGRSTEAFF	14	TRBJ1-1	many	TRBD1	TRBV6-1
TGTGCCAGCAGTCCCGGCTTGGAGGGACTCTATGGCTACACCTTC	CASSPGLEGLYGYTF	15	TRBJ1-2	many	.	TRBV11-2
TGTGCCAGTAGGACCGCTCGACAGGGGGCGAATGAAAAACTGTTTTTT	CASRTARQGANEKLFF	16	TRBJ1-4	.	TRBD1	TRBV19
TGTGCCAGCAGCGTAGGTCCCCCCCAGACCCAGTACTTC	CASSVGPPQTQYF	13	TRBJ2-5	few	.	TRBV9
TGCGCCAGCAGCTTGGGGGGGGGAATCCACTACAATGAGCAGTTCTTC	CASSLGGGIHYNEQFF	16	TRBJ2-1	once	TRBD2	TRBV5-1
TGTGCCAGCAGTCCCGACAGCCTGAGAGGCTACACCTTC	CASSPDSLRGYTF	13	TRBJ1-2	many	.	TRBV28